This T cell receptor beta chain stems from a study of T-cell memory formation after mild COVID-19. Study information: TCR clusters showed largely donor specificity.

The table lists this clonotype with a few counts. Its antigen is undetermined. From the 5' RACE reads, TCRdb called clonotypes with MiXCR, one entry per CDR3 protein. The sample records just over 200,000 distinct CDR3 sequences, more than 8% being singletons. Study outcomes and limitations: Later expanders leaned CD4+, whereas day 15 to 85 contracting clones were balanced CD4/CD8. CM and EM subsets held most contracting CD4+ clones; EMRA held CD8+ ones.

Looked up from germline, CDR1 is SEHNR and CDR2 is FQNEAQ (reference sequence). Trimming stripped 3 bases from V and 0 bases from J, with 17 bases between. This CDR3 is 18 amino acids long. Source material: PBMCs or a T cell subset sorted from them (not recorded which). V usage is TRBV7-9 and J usage is TRBJ1-4; D possibly corresponds to TRBD1 (6 bases). This receptor was obtained from a man aged 18-30 years who had mild COVID-19 (a few samples of this study predate the infection). Cell type and time point are not known. This CDR3 reads CASSFPAGAQTTNEKLFF. The CDR3, as DNA: TGTGCCAGCAGCTTTCCCGCAGGGGCGCAGACAACTAATGAAAAACTGTTTTTT.